This T cell receptor (beta chain) stems from a study of T cells after yellow fever vaccination. For TCR, cDNA came from 5'RACE template switching, which added a universal primer site and UMIs. TCRdb independently ran MiXCR on the 5' RACE reads; one entry per CDR3 protein. The sample yields a few hundred thousand distinct CDR3 sequences, 13% seen once. The junction had 18 bases not matched to a gene; V was cut back by 3 bases and J by 10 bases. The length of the CDR3 is 17 residues. Looked up from germline, CDR1 is SGHAT and CDR2 is FQNNGV. The receptor comes from a man aged 30-40 years who received the YFV17D yellow fever vaccine. This rearrangement joins TRBV11-2 to TRBJ2-1; 7 nucleotides agree with TRBD2. This sample comprised CD4+ T cells sorted from PBMCs, obtained 45 days after the yellow fever booster vaccination. This CDR3 reads CASSFRSYGGGSKEQFF. CDR3 coding DNA: TGTGCCAGCAGCTTTAGGAGTTATGGGGGGGGGTCGAAAGAGCAGTTCTTC.